This entry lists 12 T cell receptor beta chains sequenced from one sample in a study of Ad26.COV2.S vaccination and SARS-CoV-2 variants. TCRdb's table, derived via immunoSEQ multiplex PCR, lists solely in-frame clones and lacks some. The sample lists about 480,000 clones, around nine tenths seen once, with roughly 13% in the top ten. The treatment is: around 19 received Ad26.COV2.S at low or high dose, single or two shots; roughly five received placebo; per-sample allocation not given. Sampling was done on day 63 after the first vaccine or placebo injection. The sample in question was peripheral blood, obtained in a trial of Ad26.COV2.S vaccine versus placebo. The receptors were gathered from a person between 18 and 65 years old who received the Ad26.COV2.S COVID-19 vaccine or a placebo.

The chain couples TRBV5-4 to TRBJ1-2, with D tentatively TRBD1 (5 bases). Between the trimmed V and J ends, which lost 5 bases and 6 bases, there was a span of 14 bases. Germline-derived CDR1 and CDR2 are SGHNT and YYREEE (reference sequence). The CDR3 is 13 amino acids. CDR3 residues: CASSTTVRNGYTF. The CDR3 DNA reads TGTGCCAGCAGTACGACAGTTCGGAATGGCTACACCTTC.

The J gene is TRBJ2-1, the V gene TRBV7-3, with D perhaps assigned TRBD1 or TRBD2 (5 bases each). The CDR3 is made up of 14 amino acids. Germline loops: CDR1 SGHTA, CDR2 FQGTGA. Trimming removed 2 bases at V and 9 bases at J, with 14 bases between. The CDR3 DNA follows: TGTGCCAGCAGCTTACAAGGGATGAGGGGTGAGCAGTTCTTC. Its translation: CASSLQGMRGEQFF.

The rearrangement links TRBV7-2 to TRBJ2-1, with 9 bases lining up with TRBD1. The trim removed 5 bases at V and 5 bases at J, leaving 7 bases unmatched. Germline V gives CDR1 SGHTA, CDR2 FQGNSA. This CDR3 comprises 15 residues. The CDR3 sequence is CASSPQTGGDNEQFF. For the CDR3, the DNA is TGTGCCAGCAGCCCTCAGACAGGGGGGGACAATGAGCAGTTCTTC. Using reference TRBV7-2 and TRBJ2-1 for the parts outside the CDR3, the full variable domain is GAGVSQSPSNKVTEKGKDVELRCDPISGHTALYWYRQSLGQGLEFLIYFQGNSAPDKSGLPSDRFSAERTGGSVSTLTIQRTQQEDSAVYLCASSPQTGGDNEQFFGPGTRLTVL.

The chain has TRBV28 and TRBJ1-5; no clear D. The V gene lost 7 bases and the J gene lost 2 bases, with 18 bases spanning the gap. Germline CDR1 and CDR2: MDHEN and SYDVKM. The CDR3 spans 16 residues. The CDR3 reads CASNLQGPGGNQPQHF. CDR3 DNA: TGTGCCAGCAACTTACAAGGCCCTGGTGGCAATCAGCCCCAGCATTTT.

V usage is TRBV19 and J usage is TRBJ1-6; D is undetermined. This CDR3 has 15 amino acids. Germline lookup yields CDR1 LNHDA and CDR2 SQIVND (reference sequence). V lost 3 bases and J lost 0, with 6 bases in between. The CDR3 loop is CASSIDGSYNSPLHF. CDR3 DNA sequence: TGTGCCAGTAGTATCGATGGCTCCTATAATTCACCCCTCCACTTT.

About this clone itself: Other DNA sequences in the same sample also yield this CDR3. The V and J genes are TRBV5-6 and TRBJ1-2; no definite D call. V was clipped by 0 bases and J by 2 bases, with 8 bases between them. Germline V gene data show CDR1 as SGHDT and CDR2 as YYEEEE. The CDR3 contains 14 residues. The CDR3 DNA reads as TGTGCCAGCAGCTTGGCCGGGAGAAACTATGGCTACACCTTC. Translation: CASSLAGRNYGYTF. The variable domain in full, completed from reference TRBV5-6 and TRBJ1-2, reads DAGVTQSPTHLIKTRGQQVTLRCSPKSGHDTVSWYQQALGQGPQFIFQYYEEEERQRGNFPDRFSGHQFPNYSSELNVNALLLGDSALYLCASSLAGRNYGYTFGSGTRLTVV.

This chain uses TRBV7-3 with TRBJ2-1; D perhaps matches TRBD2 (7 bases). V was pared by 0 bases and J by 10 bases, with 10 bases between. CDR1 and CDR2 from the germline V gene are SGHTA and FQGTGA. The CDR3 sequence is 13 residues long. As DNA, the CDR3 is TGTGCCAGCAGCTTAACGCGGGGGACAGAGCAGTTCTTC. Protein product: CASSLTRGTEQFF.

For the CDR3, the DNA is TGTGCCAGCAGCCAAGAGGGCAGGGGACTAGCGGGAGGGGGCCACGAGCAGTACTTC. Protein: CASSQEGRGLAGGGHEQYF. V gene TRBV4-2 combines with J gene TRBJ2-7, with TRBD2 matching 16 bases. Trimming took 0 bases from V and 5 from J; bases not matched to a gene: 10. The germline CDR1 and CDR2 sequences are LGHNA and YNFKEQ. The CDR3 totals 19 residues.

The chain joins TRBV27 to TRBJ1-1; possible D gene TRBD1, 6 bases. Germline CDR1 is MNHEY and CDR2 is SMNVEV (reference sequence). This CDR3 spans 15 amino acids. Trimming removed 6 bases from V and 2 bases from J, with 16 bases in between. The CDR3 DNA follows: TGTGCCAGCAGCAGCGACAGGTATGGAAACACTGAAGCTTTCTTT. Protein sequence: CASSSDRYGNTEAFF.

The rearrangement joins TRBV19 to TRBJ2-3, with 8 bases aligning to TRBD1. Germline lookup yields CDR1 LNHDA and CDR2 SQIVND (reference sequence). V lost 4 bases, J lost 3 bases, and 6 bases stayed unmatched. The CDR3 is made up of 15 amino acids. As DNA, the CDR3 is TGTGCCAGTAGTAACCCCAGGGGGCTTACAGATACGCAGTATTTT. Amino acids: CASSNPRGLTDTQYF.

The chain links TRBV30 to TRBJ1-1; perhaps TRBD1 as D (5 bases). CDR3 size: 15 residues. V was pared by 3 bases and J by 0 bases, with 14 bases between. Germline V gene lookup returns CDR1 GTSNPN and CDR2 SVGIG (reference sequence). The CDR3, as DNA: TGTGCCTGGAGGAGGGGACGGGTTATGAACACTGAAGCTTTCTTT. Translation gives CAWRRGRVMNTEAFF.

J is TRBJ2-7 and V is TRBV11-2; 9 bases agree with TRBD2. Germline V gene lookup returns CDR1 SGHAT and CDR2 FQNNGV. V was clipped by 0 bases and J by 2 bases; unmatched bases: 8. The CDR3 is 17 residues long. CDR3 amino acids: CASSLDSGTSQTYEQYF. Here the CDR3 DNA reads TGTGCCAGCAGCTTAGATTCCGGGACTAGCCAAACCTACGAGCAGTACTTC.